This TCR beta chain derives from a study of T cells in Graves' hyperthyroidism and ophthalmopathy. General observations from the study: Most thyroid clonotypes that were expanded above 0.001 also turned up in blood.

This clonotype was counted many times. Its antigen is not known. Criteria for exclusion of patients were uncontrolled infection, other autoimmune disease, pregnancy or lactation. On the basis of clinical symptoms, serum thyroxine and TRAb, thyroid ultrasound and orbital computed tomography, diagnoses were made. Using around 10 ml of fresh peripheral blood, PBMCs were prepared. Germline V gene data show CDR1 as SGHTA and CDR2 as FQGNSA. Trimming took off 8 bases at V and 3 bases at J, with 16 bases between the two ends. CDR3 length equals 14 residues. Authors of the study amplified TCR beta CDR3 regions from RNA transcripts. In the first-round RT-PCR of the TCR CDR3, the HTBI primer set was used. TCRdb recomputed calls from the multiplex PCR reads with MiXCR, one row per CDR3 protein. The sample has about 380,000 distinct CDR3 sequences, 18% seen once.

The TCR originated in a man younger than 30 with Graves' ophthalmopathy. Sample: blood. The chain combines TRBV7-2 with TRBJ1-1; D is ambiguous. The CDR3 spells CASQRAVGDTEAFF. The CDR3 DNA is TGTGCCAGCCAGCGGGCAGTGGGTGACACTGAAGCTTTCTTT.